One T cell receptor beta chain is described in this entry. Its antigen is not identified. This sample is drawn from a study of cytomegalovirus exposure and HLA in healthy donors. Findings of the study overall: Cytomegalovirus status, reportedly, was diagnosed with high specificity and sensitivity by the classifier.

This CDR3 has 15 amino acids. V lost 6 bases, J lost 6 bases, and 21 bases lay in between. Germline CDR1 and CDR2: MNHEY and SMNVEV (reference sequence). Data came from immunoSEQ multiplex PCR; TCRdb stores just in-frame clones and leaves some out. Of 220,000 or so clones listed, around four fifths were seen once; the top ten hold about an eighth. The rearrangement uses TRBV27 and TRBJ2-7; D is perhaps TRBD1 (6 bases). The sequenced sample consisted of PBMCs. The origin of this receptor is a woman aged 30 to 39 in good health and CMV-seropositive. The CDR3 here is CASSLQSTGPTEQYF. The CDR3 DNA reads TGTGCCAGCAGCCTACAGTCGACAGGCCCTACCGAGCAGTACTTC.